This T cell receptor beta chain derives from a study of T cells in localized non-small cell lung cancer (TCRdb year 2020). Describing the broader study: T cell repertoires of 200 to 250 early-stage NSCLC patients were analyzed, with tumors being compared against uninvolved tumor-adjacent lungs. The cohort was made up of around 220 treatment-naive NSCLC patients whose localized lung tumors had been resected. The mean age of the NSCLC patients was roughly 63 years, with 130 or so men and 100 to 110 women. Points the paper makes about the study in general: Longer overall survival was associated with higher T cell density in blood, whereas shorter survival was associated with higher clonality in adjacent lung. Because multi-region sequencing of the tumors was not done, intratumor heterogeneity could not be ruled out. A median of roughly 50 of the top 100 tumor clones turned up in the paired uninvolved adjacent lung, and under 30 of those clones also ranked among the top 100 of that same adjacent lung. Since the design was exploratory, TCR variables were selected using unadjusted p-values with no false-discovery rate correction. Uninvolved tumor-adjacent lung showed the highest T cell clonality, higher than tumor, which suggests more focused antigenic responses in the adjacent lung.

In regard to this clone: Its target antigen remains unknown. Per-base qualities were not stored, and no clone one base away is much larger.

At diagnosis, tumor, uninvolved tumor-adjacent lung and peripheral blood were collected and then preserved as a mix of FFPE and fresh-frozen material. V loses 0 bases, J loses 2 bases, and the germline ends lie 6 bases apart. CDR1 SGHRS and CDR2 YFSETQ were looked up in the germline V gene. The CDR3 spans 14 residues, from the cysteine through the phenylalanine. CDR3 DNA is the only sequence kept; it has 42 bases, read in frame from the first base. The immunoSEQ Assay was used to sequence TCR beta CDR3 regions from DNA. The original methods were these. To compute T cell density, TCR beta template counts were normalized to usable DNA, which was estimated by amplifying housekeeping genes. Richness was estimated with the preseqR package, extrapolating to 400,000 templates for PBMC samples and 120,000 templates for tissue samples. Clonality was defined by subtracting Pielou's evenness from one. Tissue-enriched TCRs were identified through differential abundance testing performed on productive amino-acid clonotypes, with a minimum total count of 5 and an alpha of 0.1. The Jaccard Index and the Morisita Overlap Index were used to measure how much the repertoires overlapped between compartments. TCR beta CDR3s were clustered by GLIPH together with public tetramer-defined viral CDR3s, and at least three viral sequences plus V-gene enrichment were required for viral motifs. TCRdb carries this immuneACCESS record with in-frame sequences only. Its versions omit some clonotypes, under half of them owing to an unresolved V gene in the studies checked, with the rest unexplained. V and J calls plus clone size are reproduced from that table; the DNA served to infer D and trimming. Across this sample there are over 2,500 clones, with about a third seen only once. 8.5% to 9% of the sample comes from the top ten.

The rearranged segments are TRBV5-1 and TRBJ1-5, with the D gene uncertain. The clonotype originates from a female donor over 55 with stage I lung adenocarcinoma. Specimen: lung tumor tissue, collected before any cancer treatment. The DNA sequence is TGCGCCAGCAGCTTGGACGGGCGCAATCAGCCCCAGCATTTT. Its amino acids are CASSLDGRNQPQHF.